This TCR beta chain stems from a study of blood T cells in healthy people across ages. Trimming removed 3 bases at V and 6 bases at J, with 14 bases between. CDR3 length: 13 amino acids. Germline CDR1 and CDR2: SQVTM and ANQGSEA. Then a second PCR, running roughly 6 to 11 cycles, was carried out with a sample-barcoded 5' primer and a J-beta primer mix. In TCRdb, the 5' RACE reads were re-called with MiXCR into one record per CDR3 protein. The data show 850,000 to 1,000,000 distinct CDR3 sequences, around 48% seen once. This clonotype appeared many times. The rearrangement joins TRBV29-1 to TRBJ1-2; perhaps TRBD1 as D (5 bases). The sequence came from a man aged 25-40 years in good health. What was sequenced was blood. In nucleotides, the CDR3 is TGCAGCGTTGATGACCTCACAGGACATGGCTACACCTTC. Residues: CSVDDLTGHGYTF. Filled out from reference TRBV29-1 and TRBJ1-2, the complete variable domain reads SAVISQKPSRDICQRGTSLTIQCQVDSQVTMMFWYRQQPGQSLTLIATANQGSEATYESGFVIDKFPISRPNLTFSTLTVSNMSPEDSSIYLCSVDDLTGHGYTFGSGTRLTVV.